This T cell receptor beta chain was profiled in a study of T cell changes during pregnancy in multiple sclerosis. TCRdb's copy holds only in-frame clones and misses some; the assay was immunoSEQ multiplex PCR. This sample has around 40,000 clones; 91% occur once, and the top ten carry 6.1%. The V end lost 5 bases, the J end lost 4 bases, and 17 bases lay between the germline ends. The CDR3 length is 16 residues. Per the germline V gene, CDR1 is SEHNR and CDR2 is FQNEAQ (reference sequence). Sequenced material: CD8+ T cells from peripheral blood mononuclear cells, taken in the second trimester of pregnancy. The TCR was taken from a female donor with multiple sclerosis, enrolled in a pregnancy study. The chain joins TRBV7-9 to TRBJ1-4; no reliable D call. Here the CDR3 DNA reads TGTGCCAGCAGCCCCCGGGGAACAGCCGATAATGAAAAACTGTTTTTT. This encodes CASSPRGTADNEKLFF.